The clone carrying this T cell receptor (beta chain) was seen ten or more times. What it binds is not known. The read ends 3 residues early relative to the CDR3; the germline J gene fills the gap. This sample stems from a study of T cell clonality in common variable immunodeficiency. Germline V CDR1 and CDR2: LNHNV, YYDKDF (reference sequence). This CDR3 spans 15 amino acids. V shed 0 bases, J shed 5 bases, and the junction held 3 bases outside the gene matches. CVID and control samples used equivalent genomic DNA input. TCRdb keeps only in-frame clones here, not all; method: immunoSEQ multiplex PCR. This sample carries about 40,000 clones and no singletons, and around 3.3% goes to the top ten. Findings and caveats of the study: Reportedly, TCR beta sequences from common variable immunodeficiency showed fewer deletions and N-nucleotide insertions. Links between repertoire features and CVID complications were heterogeneity-limited. CVID subjects had higher TCRbeta clonality than healthy controls, most marked in about a third.

V is TRBV15 and J is TRBJ2-1, with 8 bases aligning to TRBD1. This clonotype was obtained from a person aged 18 to 75 in good health. Source material: peripheral blood mononuclear cells. The CDR3 loop is CATSRERTGNNEQFF. The part of the CDR3 DNA that was read is TGTGCCACCAGCAGAGAGCGGACAGGGAACAATGAG.